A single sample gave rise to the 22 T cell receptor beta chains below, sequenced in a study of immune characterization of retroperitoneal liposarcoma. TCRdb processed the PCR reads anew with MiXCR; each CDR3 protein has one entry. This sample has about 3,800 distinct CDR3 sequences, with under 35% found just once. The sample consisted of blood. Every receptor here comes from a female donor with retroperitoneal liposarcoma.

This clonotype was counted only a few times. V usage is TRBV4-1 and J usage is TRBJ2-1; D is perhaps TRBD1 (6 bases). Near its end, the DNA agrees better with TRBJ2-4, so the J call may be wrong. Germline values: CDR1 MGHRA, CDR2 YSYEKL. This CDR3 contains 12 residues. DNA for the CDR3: TGCGCCAGCAGCCAAGAGTGGGGACATCAGTACTTC. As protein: CASSQEWGHQYF.

The CDR3 loop reads CASAGGAGVQEQYF. The CDR3 DNA is TGTGCCAGCGCTGGTGGGGCGGGAGTTCAGGAGCAGTACTTC. This sequence joins TRBV6-6 and TRBJ2-1; 7 bases are shared with TRBD2. The J call may be faulty, since TRBJ2-7 better matches the DNA end. Germline loops: CDR1 MNHNY, CDR2 SVGAGI (reference sequence). The CDR3 loop spans 14 amino acids.

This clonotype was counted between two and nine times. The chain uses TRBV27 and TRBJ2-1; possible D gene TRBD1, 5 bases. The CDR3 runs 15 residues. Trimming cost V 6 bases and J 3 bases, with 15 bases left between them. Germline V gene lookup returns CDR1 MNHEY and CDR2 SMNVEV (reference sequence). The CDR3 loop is CASSQTATLYNEQFF. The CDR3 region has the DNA TGTGCCAGCAGCCAGACAGCGACACTCTACAATGAGCAGTTCTTC.

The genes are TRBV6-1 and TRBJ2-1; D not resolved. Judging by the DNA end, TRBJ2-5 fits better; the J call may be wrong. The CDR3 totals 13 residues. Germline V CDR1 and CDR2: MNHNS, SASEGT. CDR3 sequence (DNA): TGTGCCAGCAGTGAATACTTATCGGAGACCCAGTACTTC. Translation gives CASSEYLSETQYF.

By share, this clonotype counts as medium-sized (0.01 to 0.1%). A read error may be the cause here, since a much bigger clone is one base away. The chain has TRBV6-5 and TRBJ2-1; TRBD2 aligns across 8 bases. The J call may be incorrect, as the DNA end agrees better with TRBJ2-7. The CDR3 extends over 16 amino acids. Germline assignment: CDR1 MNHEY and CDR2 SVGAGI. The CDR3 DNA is TGTGCCAGCAGTTACTCCCGGGGGGGCCCTGTTTATGAGCAGTACTTC. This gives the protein CASSYSRGGPVYEQYF.

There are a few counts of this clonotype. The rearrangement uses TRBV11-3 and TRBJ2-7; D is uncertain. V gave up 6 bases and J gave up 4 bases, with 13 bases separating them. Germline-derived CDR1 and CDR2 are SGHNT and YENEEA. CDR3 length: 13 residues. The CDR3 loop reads CASSPYNYYEQYF. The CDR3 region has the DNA TGTGCCAGCAGTCCTTATAATTATTACGAGCAGTACTTC. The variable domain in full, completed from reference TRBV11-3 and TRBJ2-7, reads EAGVVQSPRYKIIEKKQPVAFWCNPISGHNTLYWYLQNLGQGPELLIRYENEEAVDDSQLPKDRFSAERLKGVDSTLKIQPAELGDSAVYLCASSPYNYYEQYFGPGTRLTVT.

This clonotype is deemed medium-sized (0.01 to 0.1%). CDR3 coding DNA: TGTGCCAGCAGTTGGACTAGCGGAGCCACAGATACGCAGTATTTT. It yields the protein CASSWTSGATDTQYF. The chain is built from TRBV6-1 and TRBJ2-3, with 10 positions matching TRBD2. The trim removed 5 bases at V and 2 bases at J, leaving 4 bases unmatched. Germline values: CDR1 MNHNS, CDR2 SASEGT. The CDR3 has 15 amino acids.

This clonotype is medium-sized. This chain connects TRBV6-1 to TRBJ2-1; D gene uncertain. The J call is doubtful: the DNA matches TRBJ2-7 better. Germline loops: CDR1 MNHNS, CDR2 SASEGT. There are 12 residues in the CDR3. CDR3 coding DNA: TGTGCCAGCACCGCAGCCTGGAACGAGCAGTACTTC. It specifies CASTAAWNEQYF.

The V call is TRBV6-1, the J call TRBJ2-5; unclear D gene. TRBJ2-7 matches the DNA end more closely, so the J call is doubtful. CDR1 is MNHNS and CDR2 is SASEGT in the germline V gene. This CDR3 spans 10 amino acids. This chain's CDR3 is CASDPNEQYF. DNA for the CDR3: TGTGCCAGTGACCCCAACGAGCAGTACTTC.

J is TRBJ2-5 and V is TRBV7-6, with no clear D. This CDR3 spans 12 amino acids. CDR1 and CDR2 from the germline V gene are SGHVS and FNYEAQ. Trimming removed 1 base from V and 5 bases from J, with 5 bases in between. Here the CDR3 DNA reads TGTGCCAGCAGCTTAGGCGAGGAGACCCAGTACTTC. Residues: CASSLGEETQYF.

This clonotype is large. CDR3 residues: CASSTRTGTDTQYF. The CDR3 DNA reads as TGTGCCAGCAGTACGCGGACAGGCACAGATACGCAGTATTTT. The chain is built from TRBV6-1 and TRBJ2-3; perhaps TRBD1 as D (6 bases). The V and J ends lost 5 bases and 1 base respectively, with 10 bases between them. The CDR3 runs to 14 residues. Germline CDR1 MNHNS, CDR2 SASEGT.

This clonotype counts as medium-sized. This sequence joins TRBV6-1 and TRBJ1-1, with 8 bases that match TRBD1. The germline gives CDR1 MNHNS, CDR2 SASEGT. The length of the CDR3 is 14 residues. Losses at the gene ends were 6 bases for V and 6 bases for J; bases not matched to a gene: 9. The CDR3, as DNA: TGTGCCAGCAGAACCAGGGGGCTTTCTTCTGAAGCTTTCTTT. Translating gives CASRTRGLSSEAFF.

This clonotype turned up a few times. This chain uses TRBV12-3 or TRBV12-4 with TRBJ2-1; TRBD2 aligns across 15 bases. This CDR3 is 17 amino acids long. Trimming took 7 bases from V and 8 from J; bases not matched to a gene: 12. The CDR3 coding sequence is TGTGCCAGCACACGCGAAAGAGGACTAGCGGGGGGGGATGAGCAGTTCTTC. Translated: CASTRERGLAGGDEQFF.

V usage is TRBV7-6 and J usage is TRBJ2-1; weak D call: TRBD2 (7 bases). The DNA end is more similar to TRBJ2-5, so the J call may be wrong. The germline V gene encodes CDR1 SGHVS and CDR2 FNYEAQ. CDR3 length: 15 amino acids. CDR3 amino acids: CASSLDRGAGETQYF. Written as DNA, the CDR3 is TGTGCCAGCAGCTTAGATCGGGGGGCAGGGGAGACCCAGTACTTC.

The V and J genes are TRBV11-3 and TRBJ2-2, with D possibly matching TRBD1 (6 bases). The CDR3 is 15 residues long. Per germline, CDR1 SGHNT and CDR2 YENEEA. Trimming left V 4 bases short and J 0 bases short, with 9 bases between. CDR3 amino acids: CASSSGQTNTGELFF. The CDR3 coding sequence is TGTGCCAGCAGCTCTGGACAGACGAACACCGGGGAGCTGTTTTTT. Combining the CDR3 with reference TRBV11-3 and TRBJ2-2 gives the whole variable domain EAGVVQSPRYKIIEKKQPVAFWCNPISGHNTLYWYLQNLGQGPELLIRYENEEAVDDSQLPKDRFSAERLKGVDSTLKIQPAELGDSAVYLCASSSGQTNTGELFFGEGSRLTVL.

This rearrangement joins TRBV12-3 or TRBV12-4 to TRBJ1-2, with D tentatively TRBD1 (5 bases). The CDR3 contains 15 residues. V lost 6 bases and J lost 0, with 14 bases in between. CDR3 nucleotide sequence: TGTGCCAGCAGATCGACGGGGGGTACTAACTATGGCTACACCTTC. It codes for CASRSTGGTNYGYTF.

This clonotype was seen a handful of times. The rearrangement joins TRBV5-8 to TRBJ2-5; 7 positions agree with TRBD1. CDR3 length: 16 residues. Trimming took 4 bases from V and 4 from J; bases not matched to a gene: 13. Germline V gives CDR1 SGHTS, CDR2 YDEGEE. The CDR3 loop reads CASSPGTDPFRETQYF. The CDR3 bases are TGTGCCAGCAGCCCAGGGACAGACCCCTTCCGAGAGACCCAGTACTTC.

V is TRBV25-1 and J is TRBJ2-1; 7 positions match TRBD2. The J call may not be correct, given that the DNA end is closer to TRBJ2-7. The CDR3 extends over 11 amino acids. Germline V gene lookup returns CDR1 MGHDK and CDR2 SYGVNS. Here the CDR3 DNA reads TGTGCCAGCAGTGGGGGGGGCGAGCAGTACTTC. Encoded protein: CASSGGGEQYF.

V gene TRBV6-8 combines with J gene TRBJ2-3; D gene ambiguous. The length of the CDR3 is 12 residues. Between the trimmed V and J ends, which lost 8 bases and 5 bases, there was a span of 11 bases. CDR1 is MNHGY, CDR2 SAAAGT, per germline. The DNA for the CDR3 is TGTGCCAGCTCTCCCTCGATAGATACGCAGTATTTT. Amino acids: CASSPSIDTQYF.

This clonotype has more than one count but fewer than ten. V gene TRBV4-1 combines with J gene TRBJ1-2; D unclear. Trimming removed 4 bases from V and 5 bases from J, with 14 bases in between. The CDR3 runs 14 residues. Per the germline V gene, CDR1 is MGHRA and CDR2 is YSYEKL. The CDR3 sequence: CASSRAPGEYGYTF. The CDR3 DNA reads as TGCGCCAGCAGCCGGGCCCCCGGAGAATATGGCTACACCTTC.

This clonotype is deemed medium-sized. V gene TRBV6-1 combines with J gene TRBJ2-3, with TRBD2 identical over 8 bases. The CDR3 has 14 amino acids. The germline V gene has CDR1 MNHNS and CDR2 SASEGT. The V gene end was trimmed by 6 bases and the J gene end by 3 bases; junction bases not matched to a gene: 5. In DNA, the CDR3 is TGTGCCAGCAGCCTAGCGGGCGGGACAGATACGCAGTATTTT. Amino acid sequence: CASSLAGGTDTQYF.

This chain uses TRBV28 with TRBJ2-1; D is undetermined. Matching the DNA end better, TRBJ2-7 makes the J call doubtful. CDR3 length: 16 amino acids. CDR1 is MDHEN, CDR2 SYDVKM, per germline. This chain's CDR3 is CASSLFESQRAYEQYF. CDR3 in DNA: TGTGCCAGCAGTTTATTTGAAAGTCAGCGTGCCTACGAGCAGTACTTC.